These 27 T cell receptor beta chains share one sample of origin, sequenced in a study of shared clonotypes between healthy human individuals. The method was immunoSEQ multiplex PCR; TCRdb's version includes in-frame clones alone and lacks a portion of them. The data show roughly 1.5 million clones, around 98% seen once. The sample was naive CD4+ T cells sorted from blood. Subset of the sample: CD45RA+ positively selected. These TCRs come from a man aged 25 to 40 in good health.

The V call is TRBV10-1, the J call TRBJ1-4, with 9 bases that match TRBD1. The V gene end was trimmed by 2 bases and the J gene end by 7 bases; junction bases not matched to a gene: 14. In germline, CDR1 is WNHNN, CDR2 SYGVQD (reference sequence). The CDR3 length is 18 residues. The CDR3 DNA is TGCGCCAGCAGTGAGGGCCAAAACTCCGGGACAGGGTTTGAAAAACTGTTTTTT. Protein product: CASSEGQNSGTGFEKLFF.

The chain combines TRBV2 with TRBJ1-1; no firm D call. V dropped 0 bases and J dropped 0 bases, with 5 bases sitting between them. In germline, CDR1 is SNHLY, CDR2 FYNNEI. The CDR3 length is 14 residues. CDR3: CASSEARMNTEAFF. The CDR3 nucleotides read TGTGCCAGCAGTGAAGCCCGGATGAACACTGAAGCTTTCTTT.

The chain combines TRBV15 with TRBJ2-7; 10 bases line up with TRBD1. CDR1 LNHNV and CDR2 YYDKDF come from the germline V gene (reference sequence). V gave up 0 bases and J gave up 5 bases; unmatched junction bases: 7. There are 16 residues in the CDR3. CDR3 coding DNA: TGTGCCACCAGCAGAGATTCAGGGACAGGGGCTGACGAGCAGTACTTC. Protein product: CATSRDSGTGADEQYF.

The chain recombines TRBV9 with TRBJ2-1, with D perhaps assigned TRBD1 or TRBD2 (8 bases each). CDR3 size: 15 residues. Germline V gene sequence: CDR1 SGDLS, CDR2 YYNGEE. V shed 1 base and J shed 6 bases, with 14 bases lying between them. The CDR3 here is CASSVTSGQGNEQFF. The DNA of the CDR3 is TGTGCCAGCAGCGTAACTAGCGGACAGGGCAATGAGCAGTTCTTC.

V gene TRBV5-1 combines with J gene TRBJ2-1, with TRBD2 identical over 8 bases. Trimming took 2 bases from V and 7 from J; bases not matched to a gene: 11. The CDR3 is 16 amino acids. Germline V gene lookup returns CDR1 SGHRS and CDR2 YFSETQ. CDR3 sequence (DNA): TGCGCCAGCAGCTTTAGCGGGGTGGGGATTGGTAATGAGCAGTTCTTC. It specifies CASSFSGVGIGNEQFF.

The chain is built from TRBV5-4 and TRBJ2-7; D might be TRBD2 (5 bases). This CDR3 spans 15 amino acids. The V gene's germline CDR1 is SGHNT and CDR2 YYREEE (reference sequence). V was shortened by 0 bases and J by 2 bases, with 12 bases between the two germline ends. CDR3 sequence: CASSLGGPSPYEQYF. CDR3 coding DNA: TGTGCCAGCAGCTTGGGAGGGCCCTCTCCCTACGAGCAGTACTTC.

With respect to this clone: Other nucleotide sequences from this sample produce the same CDR3. J is TRBJ2-3 and V is TRBV18, with D hard to call. Trimming pared 3 bases from V and 0 bases from J, leaving 7 bases between. From germline, CDR1 is KGHSH and CDR2 LQKENI. This CDR3 spans 14 amino acids. The CDR3 DNA sequence: TGTGCCAGCTCACCGACTGCTAGCACAGATACGCAGTATTTT. This encodes CASSPTASTDTQYF.

This chain uses TRBV5-6 with TRBJ1-4; TRBD1 agrees at 10 bases. V lost 2 bases to trimming and J lost 5 bases; unmatched junction nucleotides: 3. CDR3 length: 15 amino acids. CDR1 is SGHDT and CDR2 is YYEEEE in the germline V gene. The CDR3 coding sequence is TGTGCCAGCAGCTTTGACAGGGGGCGGAATGAAAAACTGTTTTTT. Translated, it gives CASSFDRGRNEKLFF.

This chain joins TRBV6-6 and TRBJ2-3, with D perhaps TRBD1 (6 bases). The CDR3 totals 14 residues. Germline CDR1 reads MNHNY; CDR2 reads SVGAGI (reference sequence). V dropped 5 bases and J dropped 2 bases, with 11 bases sitting between them. CDR3 in amino acids: CASSATGSTDTQYF. Here the CDR3 DNA reads TGTGCCAGCAGTGCGACAGGTTCCACAGATACGCAGTATTTT.

This clone was seen once. V is TRBV5-4 and J is TRBJ2-7; possible D gene TRBD2, 6 bases. The CDR3 spans 13 residues. V was cut by 3 bases and J by 4 bases, with 11 bases left in between. Germline-derived CDR1 and CDR2 are SGHNT and YYREEE (reference sequence). The DNA of the CDR3 is TGTGCCAGCAGCTCGGGAGCTTTTTACGAGCAGTACTTC. Protein: CASSSGAFYEQYF.

The chain joins TRBV15 to TRBJ2-1; D possibly corresponds to TRBD2 (6 bases). The CDR3 covers 14 residues. Germline CDR1 and CDR2: LNHNV and YYDKDF (reference sequence). Trimming removed 2 bases at V and 9 bases at J, with 14 bases between. The CDR3 DNA reads as TGTGCCACCAGCAGAACGGGACTCATGGGTGAGCAGTTCTTC. It encodes CATSRTGLMGEQFF.

With respect to this clone: At the DNA level, this CDR3 is encoded by other sequences in the same sample as well. The chain's CDR3 is CASSLGAGEGNEQFF. CDR3 DNA: TGCGCCAGCAGCTTGGGGGCGGGAGAGGGCAATGAGCAGTTCTTC. The rearrangement links TRBV5-1 to TRBJ2-1, with TRBD2 matching 7 bases. The germline V gene encodes CDR1 SGHRS and CDR2 YFSETQ. The CDR3 has 15 residues. With 0 bases clipped from V and 6 bases from J, the junction kept 6 bases outside the gene matches.

The chain joins TRBV4-1 to TRBJ1-2, with D possibly TRBD1 on 5 matching bases. The germline V gene has CDR1 MGHRA and CDR2 YSYEKL. The CDR3 length is 15 residues. V lost 4 bases and J lost 4, with 16 bases in between. The CDR3 coding sequence is TGCGCCAGCAGCCCCTCTCCTGGGACGGTCTATGGCTACACCTTC. This translates into CASSPSPGTVYGYTF.

This clone was recorded only once. The CDR3 is CASSSPLGFGWSGYTF. Written as DNA, the CDR3 is TGTGCCAGCAGTTCCCCCCTCGGGTTCGGATGGAGTGGCTACACCTTC. This chain joins TRBV28 and TRBJ1-2; D is uncertain. CDR1 and CDR2 (germline): MDHEN, SYDVKM. The germline V and J ends were trimmed by 4 bases and 7 bases, with 22 bases remaining between them. The CDR3 consists of 16 residues.

The chain recombines TRBV6-5 with TRBJ1-5; D remains ambiguous. V was clipped by 7 bases and J by 2 bases, with 12 bases between them. The germline V gene has CDR1 MNHEY and CDR2 SVGAGI. The CDR3 spans 14 residues. CDR3 bases: TGTGCCAGCAAGGAGGGCGTGGGCAATCAGCCCCAGCATTTT. It encodes CASKEGVGNQPQHF.

V usage is TRBV30 and J usage is TRBJ2-1; D is possibly TRBD1 (6 bases). Trimming took 6 bases from V and 4 from J, leaving 16 bases between them. The CDR3 is 14 residues long. The V gene's germline CDR1 is GTSNPN and CDR2 SVGIG (reference sequence). CDR3 nucleotides: TGTGCCTGTATCAGGGGCCTCGGGTACAATGAGCAGTTCTTC. This gives the protein CACIRGLGYNEQFF.

The gene calls are TRBV11-2 and TRBJ2-1, with 13 positions matching TRBD2. Germline assignment: CDR1 SGHAT and CDR2 FQNNGV. The CDR3 has 14 amino acids. V was pared by 7 bases and J by 6 bases, with 3 bases of the junction left unmatched. CDR3: CASTGTSGINEQFF. The CDR3 nucleotides read TGTGCCAGCACCGGGACTAGCGGGATCAATGAGCAGTTCTTC. Variable domain in full (rest from reference TRBV11-2 and TRBJ2-1): EAGVAQSPRYKIIEKRQSVAFWCNPISGHATLYWYQQILGQGPKLLIQFQNNGVVDDSQLPKDRFSAERLKGVDSTLKIQPAKLEDSAVYLCASTGTSGINEQFFGPGTRLTVL.

The gene calls are TRBV2 and TRBJ2-5, with 10 bases identical to TRBD1. Germline-derived CDR1 and CDR2 are SNHLY and FYNNEI. With 3 bases clipped from V and 5 bases from J, the junction kept 3 bases outside the gene matches. This CDR3 spans 14 amino acids. The CDR3 is CASSETGGGETQYF. In DNA, the CDR3 is TGTGCCAGCAGTGAGACAGGGGGCGGGGAGACCCAGTACTTC.

This clone came up once. The gene calls are TRBV18 and TRBJ2-2; 10 bases align to TRBD2. After removal of 3 bases from V and 2 bases from J, the junction contained 15 bases not matched to a gene. CDR1 and CDR2 from the germline V gene are KGHSH and LQKENI. There are 20 residues in the CDR3. This CDR3 reads CASSPKQIAGGTRNTGELFF. CDR3 DNA: TGTGCCAGCTCACCCAAACAAATAGCGGGAGGTACCAGAAACACCGGGGAGCTGTTTTTT. Drawing the rest from reference TRBV18 and TRBJ2-2, the complete variable domain is NAGVMQNPRHLVRRRGQEARLRCSPMKGHSHVYWYRQLPEEGLKFMVYLQKENIIDESGMPKERFSAEFPKEGPSILRIQQVVRGDSAAYFCASSPKQIAGGTRNTGELFFGEGSRLTVL.

V is TRBV18 and J is TRBJ2-1; 14 bases map to TRBD2. The CDR3 extends over 15 amino acids. Per germline, CDR1 KGHSH and CDR2 LQKENI. V lost 8 bases and J lost 7; bases outside the gene matches: 7. For the CDR3, the DNA is TGTGCCAGCACCGGGACTAGCGGGAGAGGGAATGAGCAGTTCTTC. It encodes CASTGTSGRGNEQFF. Together with reference TRBV18 and TRBJ2-1, the CDR3 gives the full variable domain: NAGVMQNPRHLVRRRGQEARLRCSPMKGHSHVYWYRQLPEEGLKFMVYLQKENIIDESGMPKERFSAEFPKEGPSILRIQQVVRGDSAAYFCASTGTSGRGNEQFFGPGTRLTVL.

In its sample, this clone was seen once. Other nucleotide sequences from this sample produce the same CDR3. The V gene is TRBV18, the J gene TRBJ2-3, with D uncertain. Trimming pared 0 bases from V and 2 bases from J, leaving 6 bases between. This CDR3 contains 14 residues. Per the germline V gene, CDR1 is KGHSH and CDR2 is LQKENI. CDR3 residues: CASSPPAVTDTQYF. In DNA form, the CDR3 reads TGTGCCAGCTCACCACCTGCGGTCACAGATACGCAGTATTTT.

This chain joins TRBV5-6 and TRBJ1-5; D uncertain. CDR3 length equals 13 residues. Trimming cost V 1 base and J 3 bases, with 5 bases left between them. CDR1 is SGHDT, CDR2 YYEEEE, per germline. The CDR3 region has the DNA TGTGCCAGCAGCTTGCGACCCAATCAGCCCCAGCATTTT. Amino acid sequence: CASSLRPNQPQHF.

This chain joins TRBV7-9 and TRBJ2-1; the match to TRBD2 covers 11 bases. Trimming at V came to 4 bases and at J to 4 bases, leaving 6 bases not matched to a gene. The CDR3 loop spans 16 amino acids. Germline assignment: CDR1 SEHNR and CDR2 FQNEAQ (reference sequence). The CDR3 DNA reads as TGTGCCAGCAGCTCATTTAGCGGGAGGGCGTACAATGAGCAGTTCTTC. Protein sequence: CASSSFSGRAYNEQFF.

About this clone: The sample contains more than one DNA sequence encoding this CDR3. The V call is TRBV7-2, the J call TRBJ2-2, with no clear D. V lost 2 bases, J lost 5 bases, and 3 bases lay in between. This CDR3 region has 12 residues. Germline V lookup: CDR1 SGHTA, CDR2 FQGNSA. DNA for the CDR3: TGTGCCAGCAGCTTACTAACCGGGGAGCTGTTTTTT. Its translation is CASSLLTGELFF.

CDR3 region: CASSYSRQPPYEQYF. CDR3 DNA: TGTGCCAGCAGTTACTCGCGGCAGCCTCCCTACGAGCAGTACTTC. The J gene is TRBJ2-7, the V gene TRBV6-5; D not certain. CDR1 and CDR2 from the germline V gene are MNHEY and SVGAGI. V gave up 0 bases and J gave up 2 bases, with 11 bases separating them. CDR3 length: 15 amino acids.

This rearrangement joins TRBV5-1 to TRBJ2-1; 7 nucleotides match TRBD2. The V gene end was trimmed by 4 bases and the J gene end by 0 bases; junction bases not matched to a gene: 10. CDR1 SGHRS and CDR2 YFSETQ come from the germline V gene. The CDR3 has 17 amino acids. In nucleotides, the CDR3 is TGCGCCAGCAGCCCGGACGTAGGCGGGAGCTCCTACAATGAGCAGTTCTTC. Its protein product is CASSPDVGGSSYNEQFF.

Regarding this clone: This CDR3 is also generated by other DNA sequences in the sample. V and J are TRBV7-8 and TRBJ1-1; D gene ambiguous. This CDR3 is 13 amino acids long. The germline CDR1 and CDR2 sequences are SGHVS and FQNEAQ. V gave up 1 base and J gave up 1 base, with 4 bases separating them. The CDR3: CASSLGANTEAFF. In nucleotides, the CDR3 is TGTGCCAGCAGCTTAGGAGCGAACACTGAAGCTTTCTTT.